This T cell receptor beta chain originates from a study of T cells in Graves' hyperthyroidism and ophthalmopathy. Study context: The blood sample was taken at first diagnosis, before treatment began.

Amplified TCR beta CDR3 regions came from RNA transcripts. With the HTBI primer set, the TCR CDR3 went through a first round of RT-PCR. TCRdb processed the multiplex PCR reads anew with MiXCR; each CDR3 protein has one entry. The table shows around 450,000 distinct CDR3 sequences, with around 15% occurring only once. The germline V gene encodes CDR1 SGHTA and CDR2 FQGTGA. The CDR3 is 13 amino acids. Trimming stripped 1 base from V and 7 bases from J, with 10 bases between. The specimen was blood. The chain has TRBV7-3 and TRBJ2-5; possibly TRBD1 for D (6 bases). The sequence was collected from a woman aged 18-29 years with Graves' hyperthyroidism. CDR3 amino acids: CASSLKTGLTQYF. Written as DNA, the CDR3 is TGTGCCAGCAGCTTAAAGACAGGTTTGACCCAGTACTTC.